This is a list of T cell receptor beta chains from one sample in a study of cytomegalovirus exposure and HLA in healthy donors. The method was immunoSEQ multiplex PCR; TCRdb's version includes in-frame clones alone and lacks a portion of them. The profile shows 150,000 to 200,000 clones, roughly 81% of them singletons. The specimen sequenced was PBMCs. These receptor sequences come from a young woman in good health and CMV-seropositive. The conserved cysteine and the conserved F or W are not part of the CDR3 here.

CDR3 length	V gene	J gene	CDR3 protein
14	TRBV14	TRBJ2-3	ASSHRLAGRTDTQY
14	TRBV13	TRBJ1-1	ASSLAGGQWNTEAF
17	TRBV2	TRBJ2-1	ASSDHQPYYLELSNEQF
13	TRBV4-1	TRBJ1-1	ASSLPELMNTEAF
8	TRBV10-3	TRBJ2-5	AIGEETQY
16	TRBV4-3	TRBJ2-3	ASSQGLRTGGGTDTQY
12	TRBV18	TRBJ1-1	ASSPWDRGTEAF
13	TRBV6-1	TRBJ1-2	ASRPGQGGGGGYT
16	TRBV4-2	TRBJ2-3	ASSPSVWRGAPPDTQY
13	TRBV11-3	TRBJ2-3	ASSLGRLAGDTQY
10	TRBV5-1	TRBJ2-2	ASSLGPGELF
13	TRBV7-9	TRBJ2-5	ASSLDGGGRGTQY
13	TRBV6-5	TRBJ2-3	ASSPQGDATDTQY
13	TRBV7-6	TRBJ1-1	ASSLAVGGGTEAF
13	TRBV19	TRBJ1-1	ASTARAGGGSEAF
11	TRBV2	TRBJ2-3	ASSVSLTDTQY
11	TRBV11-3	TRBJ2-5	ASRRTSGETQY
13	TRBV7-9	TRBJ2-5	ASSPTGGGGETQY
9	TRBV20-1	TRBJ2-1	SAGPGQSKF
13	TRBV7-2	TRBJ1-5	ASSLGGRARGPQH
13	TRBV4-2	TRBJ1-5	ASSLGDRSNQPQH
11	TRBV10-3	TRBJ2-1	AISERLAGEQF
17	TRBV4-3	TRBJ2-3	ASSQDYGRASGGADTQY
12	TRBV7-9	TRBJ2-7	ASSSGTGLHEQY
13	TRBV13	TRBJ2-5	ASSPPGLAQETQY
8	TRBV20-1	TRBJ2-5	SGGAETQY
13	TRBV11-2	TRBJ2-3	ASSPTGTSFPSQY
14	TRBV29-1	TRBJ1-3	SVVGGTTGFGNTIY
13	TRBV4-2	TRBJ1-1	ASSQDAGENTEAF
16	TRBV19	TRBJ2-1	ASSRGLAGGPGFNEQF